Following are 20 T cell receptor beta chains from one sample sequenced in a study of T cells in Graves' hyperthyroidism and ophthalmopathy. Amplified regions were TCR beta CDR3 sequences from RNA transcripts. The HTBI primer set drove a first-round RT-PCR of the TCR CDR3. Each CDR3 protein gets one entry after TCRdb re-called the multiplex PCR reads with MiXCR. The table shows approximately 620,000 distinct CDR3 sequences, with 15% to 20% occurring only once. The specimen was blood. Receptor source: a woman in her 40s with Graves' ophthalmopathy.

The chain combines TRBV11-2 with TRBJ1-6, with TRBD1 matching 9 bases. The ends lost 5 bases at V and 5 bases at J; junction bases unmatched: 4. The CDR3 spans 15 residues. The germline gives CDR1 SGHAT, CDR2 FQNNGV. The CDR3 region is CASSPRTGDNSPLHF. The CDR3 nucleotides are TGTGCCAGCAGCCCCCGGACAGGGGATAATTCACCCCTCCACTTT.

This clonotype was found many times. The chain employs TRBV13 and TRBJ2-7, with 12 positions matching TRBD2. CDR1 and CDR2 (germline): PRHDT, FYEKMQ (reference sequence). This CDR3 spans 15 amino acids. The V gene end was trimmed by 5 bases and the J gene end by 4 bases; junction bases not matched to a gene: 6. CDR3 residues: CASSLWTSGVYEQYF. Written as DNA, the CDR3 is TGTGCCAGCAGCCTCTGGACTAGCGGGGTATACGAGCAGTACTTC.

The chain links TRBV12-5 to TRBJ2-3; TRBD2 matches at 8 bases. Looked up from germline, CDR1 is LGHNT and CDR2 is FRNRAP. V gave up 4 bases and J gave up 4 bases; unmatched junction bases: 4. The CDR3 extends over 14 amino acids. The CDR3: CASGYWTSPDTQYF. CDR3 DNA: TGTGCTAGTGGTTACTGGACTAGCCCAGATACGCAGTATTTT.

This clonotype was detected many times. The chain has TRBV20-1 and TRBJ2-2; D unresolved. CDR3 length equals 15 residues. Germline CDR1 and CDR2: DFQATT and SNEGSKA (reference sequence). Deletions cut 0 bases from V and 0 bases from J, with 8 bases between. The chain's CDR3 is CSARDGKTNTGELFF. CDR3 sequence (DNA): TGCAGTGCTAGAGATGGGAAGACGAACACCGGGGAGCTGTTTTTT.

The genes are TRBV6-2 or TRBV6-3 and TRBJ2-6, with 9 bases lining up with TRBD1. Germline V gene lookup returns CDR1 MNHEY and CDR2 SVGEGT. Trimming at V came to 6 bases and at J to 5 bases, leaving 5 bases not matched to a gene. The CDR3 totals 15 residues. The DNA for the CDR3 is TGTGCCAGCAGGCCGGGACAGGGCTGGGCCAACGTCCTGACTTTC. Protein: CASRPGQGWANVLTF.

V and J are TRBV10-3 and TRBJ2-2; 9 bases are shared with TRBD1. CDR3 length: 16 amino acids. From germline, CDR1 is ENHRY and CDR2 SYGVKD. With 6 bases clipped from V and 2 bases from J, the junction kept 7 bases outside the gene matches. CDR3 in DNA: TGTGCCATCAGAGGAGACAGGGGGGAAAACACCGGGGAGCTGTTTTTT. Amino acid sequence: CAIRGDRGENTGELFF.

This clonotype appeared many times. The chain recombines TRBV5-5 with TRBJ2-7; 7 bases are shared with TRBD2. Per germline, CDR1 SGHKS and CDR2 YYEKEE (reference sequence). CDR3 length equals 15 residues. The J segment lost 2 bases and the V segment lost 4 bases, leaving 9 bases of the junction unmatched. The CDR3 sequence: CASSPAGGRAYEQYF. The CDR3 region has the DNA TGTGCCAGCAGCCCCGCTGGCGGGAGAGCCTACGAGCAGTACTTC.

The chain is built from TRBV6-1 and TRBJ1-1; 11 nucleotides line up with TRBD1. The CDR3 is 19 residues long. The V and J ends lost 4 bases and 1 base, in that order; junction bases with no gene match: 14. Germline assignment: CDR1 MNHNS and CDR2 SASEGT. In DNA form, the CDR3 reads TGTGCCAGCAGTGTAAACCCCGCCGGGACAGGGGGGGCGAACACTGAAGCTTTCTTT. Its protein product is CASSVNPAGTGGANTEAFF.

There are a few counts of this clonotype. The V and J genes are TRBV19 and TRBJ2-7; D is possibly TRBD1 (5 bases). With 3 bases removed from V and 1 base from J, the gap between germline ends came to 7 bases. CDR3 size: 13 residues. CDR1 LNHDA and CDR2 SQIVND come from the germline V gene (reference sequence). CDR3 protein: CASSMTVSYEQYF. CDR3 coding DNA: TGTGCCAGTAGTATGACAGTTTCCTACGAGCAGTACTTC.

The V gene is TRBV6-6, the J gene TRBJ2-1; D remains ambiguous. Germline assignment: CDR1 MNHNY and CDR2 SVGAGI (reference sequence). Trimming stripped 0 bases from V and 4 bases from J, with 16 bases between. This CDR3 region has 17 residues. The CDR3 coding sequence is TGTGCCAGCAGTTACTCCTTGGGCGAGGCACGGTACAATGAGCAGTTCTTC. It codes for CASSYSLGEARYNEQFF.

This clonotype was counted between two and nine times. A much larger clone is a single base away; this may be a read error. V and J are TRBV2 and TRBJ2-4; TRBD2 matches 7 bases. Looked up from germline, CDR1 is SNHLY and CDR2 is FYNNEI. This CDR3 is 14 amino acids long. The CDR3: CARSEGSAGHIQYF. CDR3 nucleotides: TGTGCCAGAAGTGAGGGGTCAGCGGGGCACATTCAGTACTTC.

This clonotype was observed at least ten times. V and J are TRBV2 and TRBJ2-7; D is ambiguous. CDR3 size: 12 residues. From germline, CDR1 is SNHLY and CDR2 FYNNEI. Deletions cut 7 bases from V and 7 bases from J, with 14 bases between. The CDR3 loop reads CASTLPPSEQYF. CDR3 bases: TGTGCCAGCACACTCCCCCCGAGTGAGCAGTACTTC.

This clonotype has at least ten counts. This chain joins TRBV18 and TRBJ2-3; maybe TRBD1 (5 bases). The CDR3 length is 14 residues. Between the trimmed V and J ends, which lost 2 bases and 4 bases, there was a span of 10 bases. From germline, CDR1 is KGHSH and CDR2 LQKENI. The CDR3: CASSPIGDADTQYF. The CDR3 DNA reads TGTGCCAGCTCACCAATAGGGGATGCAGATACGCAGTATTTT.

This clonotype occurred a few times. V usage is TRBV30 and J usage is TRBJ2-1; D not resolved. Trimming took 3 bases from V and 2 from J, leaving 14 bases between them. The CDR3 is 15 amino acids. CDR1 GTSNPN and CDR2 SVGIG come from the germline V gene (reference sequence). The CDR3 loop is CAWSDPFQTYNEQFF. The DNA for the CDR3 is TGTGCCTGGAGCGATCCTTTCCAAACCTACAATGAGCAGTTCTTC.

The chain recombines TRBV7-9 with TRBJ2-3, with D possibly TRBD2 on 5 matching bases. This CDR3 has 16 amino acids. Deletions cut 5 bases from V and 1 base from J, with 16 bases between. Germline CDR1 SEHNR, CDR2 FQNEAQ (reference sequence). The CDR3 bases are TGTGCCAGCAGCCCTGGGCCGGGATTGGGCACAGATACGCAGTATTTT. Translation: CASSPGPGLGTDTQYF.

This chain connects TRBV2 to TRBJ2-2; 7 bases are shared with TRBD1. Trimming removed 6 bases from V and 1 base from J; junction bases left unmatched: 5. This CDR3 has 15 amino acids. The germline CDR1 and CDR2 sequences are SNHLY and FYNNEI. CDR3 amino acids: CASRKTGWNTGELFF. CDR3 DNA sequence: TGTGCCAGCAGAAAGACAGGGTGGAACACCGGGGAGCTGTTTTTT.

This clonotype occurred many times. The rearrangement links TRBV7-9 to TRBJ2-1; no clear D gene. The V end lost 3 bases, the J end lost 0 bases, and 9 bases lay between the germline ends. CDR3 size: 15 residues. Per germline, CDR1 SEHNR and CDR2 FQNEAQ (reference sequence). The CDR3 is CASSFFPSSYNEQFF. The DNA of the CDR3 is TGTGCCAGCAGCTTTTTCCCGAGCTCCTACAATGAGCAGTTCTTC.

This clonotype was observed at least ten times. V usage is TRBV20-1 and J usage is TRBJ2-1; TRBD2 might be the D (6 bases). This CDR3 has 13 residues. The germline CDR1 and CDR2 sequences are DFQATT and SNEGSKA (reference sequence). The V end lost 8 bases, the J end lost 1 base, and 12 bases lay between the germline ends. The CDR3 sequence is CSTHSGSYNEQFF. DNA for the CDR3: TGCAGTACCCATAGCGGATCCTACAATGAGCAGTTCTTC.

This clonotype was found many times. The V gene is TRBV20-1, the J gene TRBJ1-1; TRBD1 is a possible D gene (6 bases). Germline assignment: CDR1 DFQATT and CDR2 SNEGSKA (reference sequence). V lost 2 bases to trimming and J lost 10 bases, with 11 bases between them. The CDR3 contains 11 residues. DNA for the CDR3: TGCAGTGCTAGACTACAGGGCTCAGCTTTCTTT. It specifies CSARLQGSAFF.

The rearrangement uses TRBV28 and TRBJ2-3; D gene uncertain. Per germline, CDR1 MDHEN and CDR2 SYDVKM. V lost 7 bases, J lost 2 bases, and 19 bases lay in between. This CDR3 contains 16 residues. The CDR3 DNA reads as TGTGCCAGCACCACCAGTTGGGATAGCTTCACAGATACGCAGTATTTT. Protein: CASTTSWDSFTDTQYF.